These 2 T cell receptor beta chains originate from one sample sequenced in a study of blood T cell repertoires in COVID-19. Assay used: immunoSEQ multiplex PCR; TCRdb lists only in-frame clones, some missing. The sample has about 310,000 clones; approximately 90% are singletons. The sequenced sample was PBMCs or T cells enriched from blood (not recorded which). Receptors were obtained from a woman aged 40 to 49 who had recovered from COVID-19.

The chain carries TRBV6-5 and TRBJ1-1; D gene ambiguous. The CDR3 length is 11 residues. The germline gives CDR1 MNHEY, CDR2 SVGAGI. The CDR3 reads CASERGTEAFF. CDR3 coding DNA: TGTGCAAGTGAAAGAGGCACTGAAGCTTTCTTT.

The chain is built from TRBV3-1 (or the pseudogene TRBV3-2) and TRBJ1-4; D is perhaps TRBD1 (5 bases). The length of the CDR3 is 15 residues. The V end was cut by 0 bases, the J end by 8 bases, with 13 bases between. CDR1 and CDR2 from the germline V gene are LGHDT and YNNKEL (reference sequence). The CDR3 nucleotides read TGTGCCAGCAGCCAAGAGACAGCAACGTGGGAAAAACTGTTTTTT. The encoded protein is CASSQETATWEKLFF.